These 16 T cell receptor beta chains were sequenced from one sample in a study of lymphopenia after photon versus proton radiotherapy (dated by TCRdb to between 2017 and 2020). Receptors were amplified or captured by the immunoSEQ multiplex PCR assay. The source is immuneACCESS, and TCRdb retained only in-frame sequences with V and J called. Part of the clones is not carried over; for the studies checked, unresolved V genes explain less than half of this, and the remainder is unexplained. This sample gives 75,000 to 90,000 clones in total; 80% to 90% of them show up just once. The biggest ten clones account for approximately 1.3% of the sample. This material consisted of peripheral blood, taken from a patient treated with proton-based radiotherapy. The receptors were gathered from a man aged 55 to 70 with pancreatic cancer.

The rearrangement uses TRBV4-3 and TRBJ1-5; D ambiguous. The CDR3 loop spans 15 amino acids. Per germline, CDR1 LGHNA and CDR2 YSLEER. Trimming stripped 1 base from V and 3 bases from J, with 10 bases between. The CDR3 DNA reads as TGCGCCAGCAGCCAAGGCCCTGGATTCAATCAGCCCCAGCATTTT. Its translation is CASSQGPGFNQPQHF.

On this clone itself: Mismatch with germline at one junction end may stem from a read error. The CDR3 sequence is CASSWGNAIYF. CDR3 coding DNA: TGTGCCAGCAGCTGGGGAAACGCCATATATTTT. The chain employs TRBV5-4 and TRBJ1-3; D remains ambiguous. CDR1 and CDR2 (germline): SGHNT, YYREEE (reference sequence). This CDR3 contains 11 residues.

V is TRBV29-1 and J is TRBJ2-2; the match to TRBD2 covers 7 bases. The CDR3 extends over 13 amino acids. CDR1 is SQVTM, CDR2 ANQGSEA, per germline. Trimming cost V 8 bases and J 5 bases; bases outside gene matches: 8. CDR3 sequence: CSITLGGTGELFF. In nucleotides, the CDR3 is TGCAGCATCACCTTGGGAGGGACCGGGGAGCTGTTTTTT.

Only a few counts were recorded for this clone. The chain carries TRBV6-1 and TRBJ1-5; D uncertain. The CDR3 length is 14 residues. Trimming left V 7 bases short and J 0 bases short, with 10 bases between. CDR1 is MNHNS and CDR2 is SASEGT in the germline V gene. The CDR3 is CASTGPSSNQPQHF. In DNA form, the CDR3 reads TGTGCCAGCACCGGACCCAGTAGCAATCAGCCCCAGCATTTT.

A word on this clone: Additional DNA sequences in this sample encode the identical CDR3. This chain uses TRBV5-4 with TRBJ1-2; D possibly corresponds to TRBD1 (6 bases). Germline CDR1 and CDR2: SGHNT and YYREEE (reference sequence). V lost 3 bases to trimming and J lost 8 bases, with 20 bases between them. This CDR3 has 15 residues. CDR3 residues: CASSSGGGRAGGYTF. The CDR3, as DNA: TGTGCCAGCAGCTCCGGCGGGGGGCGGGCTGGGGGCTACACCTTC. The full variable domain, in which reference TRBV5-4 and TRBJ1-2 provide the parts outside the CDR3, is ETGVTQSPTHLIKTRGQQVTLRCSSQSGHNTVSWYQQALGQGPQFIFQYYREEENGRGNFPPRFSGLQFPNYSSELNVNALELDDSALYLCASSSGGGRAGGYTFGSGTRLTVV.

The rearrangement joins TRBV4-1 to TRBJ1-4, with 7 bases fitting TRBD1. The CDR3 consists of 15 residues. The ends lost 3 bases at V and 6 bases at J; junction bases unmatched: 7. Germline values: CDR1 MGHRA, CDR2 YSYEKL. The DNA for the CDR3 is TGCGCCAGCAGCCAGGTTGACAGGGATTATGAAAAACTGTTTTTT. Protein sequence: CASSQVDRDYEKLFF.

Regarding this clone: At the DNA level, this CDR3 is encoded by other sequences in the same sample as well. The chain is built from TRBV28 and TRBJ1-5; tentative D call: TRBD1 (6 bases). This CDR3 comprises 15 residues. From germline, CDR1 is MDHEN and CDR2 SYDVKM. V lost 3 bases, J lost 0 bases, and 9 bases lay in between. CDR3 amino acids: CASSLGGPSNQPQHF. For the CDR3, the DNA is TGTGCCAGCAGTTTGGGGGGGCCTAGCAATCAGCCCCAGCATTTT.

The chain uses TRBV19 and TRBJ1-4; no firm D call. The length of the CDR3 is 14 residues. From germline, CDR1 is LNHDA and CDR2 SQIVND (reference sequence). V dropped 4 bases and J dropped 4 bases, with 10 bases sitting between them. DNA of the CDR3: TGTGCCAGTAGTAATGGAGGATTTAATGAAAAACTGTTTTTT. Translating it yields CASSNGGFNEKLFF.

CDR3 bases: TGTGCCACCAGGACAGGGAGCTCCTACGAGCAGTACTTC. It yields the protein CATRTGSSYEQYF. J is TRBJ2-7 and V is TRBV6-5, with 8 bases lining up with TRBD1. The CDR3 extends over 13 amino acids. The trim removed 10 bases at V and 0 bases at J, leaving 5 bases unmatched. CDR1 and CDR2 (germline): MNHEY, SVGAGI.

The rearrangement joins TRBV7-8 to TRBJ1-1; TRBD1 matches 9 bases. Per germline, CDR1 SGHVS and CDR2 FQNEAQ. V shed 3 bases and J 1 base; nucleotides not matched to a gene: 6. The CDR3 covers 16 residues. The CDR3 protein is CASSLGYRGPNTEAFF. The CDR3, as DNA: TGTGCCAGCAGCTTGGGGTACAGGGGGCCGAACACTGAAGCTTTCTTT.

The V gene is TRBV28, the J gene TRBJ1-2; D is unresolved. CDR3 length equals 12 residues. The germline V and J ends were trimmed by 3 bases and 4 bases, with 6 bases remaining between them. Germline lookup yields CDR1 MDHEN and CDR2 SYDVKM. CDR3 amino acids: CASSFISYGYTF. The CDR3 DNA is TGTGCCAGCAGTTTTATTTCCTATGGCTACACCTTC.

This chain connects TRBV18 to TRBJ1-1; maybe TRBD1 (6 bases). From germline, CDR1 is KGHSH and CDR2 LQKENI. V lost 4 bases and J 5 bases, leaving 20 bases between the germline ends. The CDR3 is 16 amino acids. The DNA of the CDR3 is TGTGCCAGCTCACGGTTAAGCCAGGGGTATGAGACTGAAGCTTTCTTT. Its translation: CASSRLSQGYETEAFF.

The chain has TRBV27 and TRBJ2-3; no definite D call. V was clipped by 2 bases and J by 5 bases, with 14 bases between them. In germline, CDR1 is MNHEY, CDR2 SMNVEV (reference sequence). This CDR3 contains 15 residues. The CDR3 nucleotides are TGTGCCAGCAGTTTAAAAGGGTCAGATAGAGATACGCAGTATTTT. Translating it yields CASSLKGSDRDTQYF.

The chain couples TRBV19 to TRBJ2-1; 9 nucleotides agree with TRBD2. Losses at the gene ends were 6 bases for V and 7 bases for J; bases not matched to a gene: 16. Germline CDR1 LNHDA, CDR2 SQIVND (reference sequence). The CDR3 spans 17 residues. The CDR3 DNA follows: TGTGCCAGTAGGCTGGACCTCGGGACTAGCAAATCGAATGAGCAGTTCTTC. Translation gives CASRLDLGTSKSNEQFF. The entire variable domain, with the rest obtained from reference TRBV19 and TRBJ2-1, is as follows: DGGITQSPKYLFRKEGQNVTLSCEQNLNHDAMYWYRQDPGQGLRLIYYSQIVNDFQKGDIAEGYSVSREKKESFPLTVTSAQKNPTAFYLCASRLDLGTSKSNEQFFGPGTRLTVL.

The CDR3 region has the DNA TGCGCCAGCAGCGTGTCGCGGGAGGACACCGGGGAGCTGTTTTTT. Translated, it gives CASSVSREDTGELFF. The gene calls are TRBV5-1 and TRBJ2-2, with 8 bases lining up with TRBD2. CDR1 SGHRS and CDR2 YFSETQ come from the germline V gene. The V segment lost 4 bases and the J segment 3 bases; nucleotides outside the gene matches: 5. This CDR3 is built from 15 residues.

The rearrangement links TRBV6-6 to TRBJ2-1; D is unresolved. Per germline, CDR1 MNHNY and CDR2 SVGAGI (reference sequence). The CDR3 contains 12 residues. V was trimmed by 0 bases and J by 8 bases, leaving 5 bases between them. CDR3 amino acids: CASSYSSHEQFF. CDR3 nucleotides: TGTGCCAGCAGTTACTCTAGCCATGAGCAGTTCTTC.